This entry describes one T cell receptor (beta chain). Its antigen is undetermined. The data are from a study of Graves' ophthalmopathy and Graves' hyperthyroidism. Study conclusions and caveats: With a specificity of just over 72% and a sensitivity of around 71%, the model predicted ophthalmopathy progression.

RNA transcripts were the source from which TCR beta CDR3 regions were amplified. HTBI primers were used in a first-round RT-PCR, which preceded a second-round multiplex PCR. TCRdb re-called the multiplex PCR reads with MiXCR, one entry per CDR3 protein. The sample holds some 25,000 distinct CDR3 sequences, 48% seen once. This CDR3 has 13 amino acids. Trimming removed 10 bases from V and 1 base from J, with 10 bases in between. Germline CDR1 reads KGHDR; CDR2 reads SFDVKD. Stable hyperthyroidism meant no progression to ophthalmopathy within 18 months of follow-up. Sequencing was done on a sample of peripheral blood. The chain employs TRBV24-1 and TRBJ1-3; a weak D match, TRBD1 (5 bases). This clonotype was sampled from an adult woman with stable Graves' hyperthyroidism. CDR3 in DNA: TGTGCCACAGGGACTGGTTCTGGAAACACCATATATTTT. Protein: CATGTGSGNTIYF.